A few counts support the clone carrying this T cell receptor beta chain. Its target is unknown. The data derive from a study of human T cells and chemical hapten exposure. Broader study findings: TCRs at high frequency, those above 1 in 1000, did not change with DPC sensitization.

V was pared by 4 bases and J by 4 bases, with 14 bases between. This CDR3 comprises 15 residues. Germline CDR1 SGHDT, CDR2 YYEEEE. The study's library attached unique molecular identifiers to single cDNA molecules. Original data processing: TCRs per sample had a median of around 96,000 and ranged from roughly 23,224 to 700,000. Via MiXCR, TCRdb re-called the reads, giving one row per CDR3 protein. TCRdb, not the authors, supplied the V and J calls. The data hold around 120,000 distinct CDR3 sequences, with approximately 9.3% observed a single time. Unfractionated whole blood yielded the extracted total RNA.

This receptor was identified in a human donor in good health. Some clones in this sample may be carry-over from other donors' samples. Sequenced sample: whole blood. The chain couples TRBV5-6 to TRBJ2-2; D assignment may be TRBD1 or TRBD2 (5 bases each). The DNA for the CDR3 is TGTGCCAGCAGCCGTGACACCGGGGCCACCGGGGAGCTGTTTTTT. It codes for CASSRDTGATGELFF.